The 13 T cell receptor beta chains listed next were all sequenced from one sample in a study of cytomegalovirus exposure and HLA in healthy donors. Assay: immunoSEQ multiplex PCR; the TCRdb copy retains only in-frame clones and omits some. The table lists nearly 200,000 clones, roughly 82% of them singletons, with over 10% in the top ten. The specimen was PBMCs. These receptors originate from a woman aged 30 to 39 in good health and CMV-seropositive.

This clone was observed a single time. The chain joins TRBV5-1 to TRBJ2-1; 10 nucleotides line up with TRBD2. V lost 6 bases and J lost 4; bases outside the gene matches: 13. The germline V gene encodes CDR1 SGHRS and CDR2 YFSETQ. CDR3 length equals 17 residues. Here the CDR3 reads CASTPRPAGGPYNEQFF. For the CDR3, the DNA is TGCGCCAGCACTCCGCGGCCAGCGGGAGGGCCATACAATGAGCAGTTCTTC.

This clone was found a few times. The CDR3 region has the DNA TGTGCCAGCAGAGGGACTCGAACCTACGAGCAGTACTTC. This codes for CASRGTRTYEQYF. V and J are TRBV6-1 and TRBJ2-7; possibly TRBD2 for D (6 bases). V lost 6 bases and J 2 bases, leaving 11 bases between the germline ends. The CDR3 contains 13 residues. CDR1 and CDR2 from the germline V gene are MNHNS and SASEGT.

The V gene is TRBV2, the J gene TRBJ2-2; tentatively, D is TRBD1 (5 bases). Trimming shortened V by 7 bases and J by 3 bases, and 12 bases separated the two germline ends. CDR3 length equals 14 residues. Germline V gene data show CDR1 as SNHLY and CDR2 as FYNNEI. The CDR3 sequence is CASTIDSYTGELFF. The DNA of the CDR3 is TGTGCCAGCACTATAGACAGCTACACCGGGGAGCTGTTTTTT.

The rearrangement uses TRBV6-6 and TRBJ2-7; the D gene is possibly TRBD2 (6 bases). CDR1 MNHNY and CDR2 SVGAGI come from the germline V gene (reference sequence). Deletions cut 0 bases from V and 3 bases from J, with 12 bases between. The CDR3 sequence is 15 residues long. The CDR3 DNA is TGTGCCAGCAGTTACTCTCTAGCGAGTAACTACGAGCAGTACTTC. Translation gives CASSYSLASNYEQYF.

The chain carries TRBV1 and TRBJ1-5; the D segment call TRBD1 is taken from the table without a DNA check. TRBV1 is termed a pseudogene. The CDR3 covers 16 residues. The CDR3 coding sequence is TGCACCAGCAGTGTACAGGGGAGACAGGGGAATCAGCCCCAGCATTTT. Translation gives CTSSVQGRQGNQPQHF.

The V call is TRBV9, the J call TRBJ2-1; TRBD2 is a possible D gene (5 bases). The CDR3 length is 16 residues. V dropped 0 bases and J dropped 2 bases, with 12 bases sitting between them. Germline V gene data show CDR1 as SGDLS and CDR2 as YYNGEE. The CDR3 spells CASSVGGLKTYNEQFF. The CDR3 bases are TGTGCCAGCAGCGTAGGCGGGCTAAAAACCTACAATGAGCAGTTCTTC.

The chain is built from TRBV5-1 and TRBJ1-4, with a weak D call TRBD1 (6 bases). This CDR3 spans 16 amino acids. Germline V gives CDR1 SGHRS, CDR2 YFSETQ. V was shortened by 4 bases and J by 9 bases, with 22 bases between the two germline ends. The CDR3 DNA reads TGCGCCAGCAGCCAAGATCTCACAGGGAGTAGACAAAAACTGTTTTTT. Encoded protein: CASSQDLTGSRQKLFF.

This clone has only one observation. The V gene is TRBV5-1, the J gene TRBJ1-1; 9 positions match TRBD1. The CDR3 contains 13 residues. Germline CDR1 is SGHRS and CDR2 is YFSETQ. The V segment lost 5 bases and the J segment 10 bases; nucleotides outside the gene matches: 9. The DNA for the CDR3 is TGCGCCAGCAGGAGCGACAGGGGGTCGGGAGCTTTCTTT. This gives the protein CASRSDRGSGAFF.

The chain combines TRBV6-4 with TRBJ2-1; TRBD1 matches 9 bases. This CDR3 region has 15 residues. V was pared by 0 bases and J by 3 bases, with 0 bases of the junction left unmatched. The germline V gene encodes CDR1 MRHNA and CDR2 SNTAGT. The CDR3 coding sequence is TGTGCCAGCAGTGACTCGACAGGGGGCTACAATGAGCAGTTCTTC. Its translation: CASSDSTGGYNEQFF.

The CDR3 bases are TGTGCCAGCAGTTCCCCGGGAAGGGACAATCACTACAATGAGCAGTTCTTC. Translated, it gives CASSSPGRDNHYNEQFF. The chain joins TRBV27 to TRBJ2-1; D is perhaps TRBD1 (6 bases). From germline, CDR1 is MNHEY and CDR2 SMNVEV (reference sequence). The CDR3 is 17 residues long. V lost 4 bases and J lost 3, with 19 bases in between.

The CDR3 reads CASSPGQGYGNTIYF. The CDR3 coding sequence is TGTGCCAGCAGCCCGGGACAGGGATATGGAAACACCATATATTTT. The gene calls are TRBV6-4 and TRBJ1-3, with TRBD1 matching 9 bases. The length of the CDR3 is 15 residues. Germline CDR1 MRHNA, CDR2 SNTAGT. V trimming: 6 bases; J trimming: 3 bases; junction bases outside the gene matches: 6.

V gene TRBV6-4 combines with J gene TRBJ2-1; D is perhaps TRBD1 (6 bases). With 1 base removed from V and 5 bases from J, the gap between germline ends came to 15 bases. The germline V gene has CDR1 MRHNA and CDR2 SNTAGT. The CDR3 has 16 residues. CDR3 in DNA: TGTGCCAGCAGTGACTGGGAAGGGGGACCTAACAATGAGCAGTTCTTC. The encoded protein is CASSDWEGGPNNEQFF.

This chain uses TRBV5-6 with TRBJ1-1; no reliable D call. This CDR3 spans 12 amino acids. Germline V CDR1 and CDR2: SGHDT, YYEEEE. V dropped 2 bases and J dropped 3 bases, with 5 bases sitting between them. In DNA, the CDR3 is TGTGCCAGCAGCTTAGGAGACACTGAAGCTTTCTTT. Amino acids: CASSLGDTEAFF.